These 21 T cell receptor beta chains were sequenced from one sample in a study of T-cell reconstitution after alpha-beta-depleted transplantation in children. Unique molecular identifiers were incorporated when the TCRbeta library was constructed. TCRdb ran MiXCR on the PCR reads and lists one entry per CDR3 protein. The data contain around 700,000 distinct CDR3 sequences, 10% to 15% of them singletons. The sequencing used PBMCs, collected before TCRalphabeta/CD19-depleted stem cell transplant. These receptors were obtained from a girl aged 2 to 10 with congenital amegakaryocytic thrombocytopenia, due to receive a stem cell transplant.

This clonotype has only a few counts. The chain uses TRBV7-8 and TRBJ2-7; possibly TRBD1 for D (6 bases). V gave up 5 bases and J gave up 3 bases, with 17 bases separating them. The CDR3 is 15 amino acids. Germline V lookup: CDR1 SGHVS, CDR2 FQNEAQ. CDR3 nucleotides: TGTGCCAGCAGCGGTAGGAGGACAGATCGCTACGAGCAGTACTTC. This gives the protein CASSGRRTDRYEQYF.

This clonotype was detected a few times. The DNA of the CDR3 is TGTGCCAGCAGCCAAGAAACGGGATTCCACGAGCAGTACTTC. Translated, it gives CASSQETGFHEQYF. The gene calls are TRBV4-2 and TRBJ2-7, with TRBD2 as a possible D gene (5 bases). V lost 0 bases and J lost 5, with 11 bases in between. Germline-derived CDR1 and CDR2 are LGHNA and YNFKEQ. CDR3 length equals 14 residues.

There are a few counts of this clonotype. This chain links TRBV5-1 with TRBJ2-1; possibly TRBD2 for D (6 bases). This CDR3 is 16 amino acids long. V lost 0 bases and J 3 bases, leaving 13 bases between the germline ends. Germline V gene sequence: CDR1 SGHRS, CDR2 YFSETQ. CDR3 region: CASSLGPAGNYNEQFF. The CDR3 DNA follows: TGCGCCAGCAGCTTGGGTCCGGCGGGGAACTACAATGAGCAGTTCTTC.

This clonotype was counted a few times. The gene calls are TRBV24-1 and TRBJ2-1; TRBD2 matches 9 bases. The CDR3 runs to 16 residues. Germline lookup yields CDR1 KGHDR and CDR2 SFDVKD. V shed 1 base, J shed 5 bases, and the junction held 5 bases outside the gene matches. CDR3 amino acids: CATSDLSAGGNNEQFF. In DNA form, the CDR3 reads TGTGCCACCAGTGATTTATCCGCGGGAGGGAACAATGAGCAGTTCTTC.

This clonotype came up many times. This CDR3 fails to terminate in the conserved phenylalanine or tryptophan, so it likely reflects a read error. The DNA is left out, because the CDR3 cannot be placed on it with certainty; the CDR3 is given as TCRdb lists it. This chain joins TRBV20-1 and TRBJ1-2. CDR1 and CDR2 (germline): DFQATT, SNEGSKA (reference sequence). From its first to its last residue, the CDR3 has 11 amino acids. The CDR3 spells CSATSADTSMV.

This clonotype was picked up a small number of times. V and J are TRBV4-1 and TRBJ1-4; D remains unclear. This CDR3 comprises 14 residues. Germline V gives CDR1 MGHRA, CDR2 YSYEKL. V shed 1 base and J shed 4 bases, with 7 bases lying between them. The CDR3 is CASSQAQINEKLFF. CDR3 sequence (DNA): TGCGCCAGCAGCCAAGCACAGATTAATGAAAAACTGTTTTTT.

J is TRBJ2-7 and V is TRBV30; possibly TRBD1 for D (6 bases). CDR3 size: 12 residues. V gave up 3 bases and J gave up 2 bases, with 8 bases separating them. Germline CDR1 and CDR2: GTSNPN and SVGIG (reference sequence). CDR3 region: CAWRGTPYEQYF. DNA of the CDR3: TGTGCCTGGAGGGGGACACCCTACGAGCAGTACTTC.

This clonotype was seen many times. The chain employs TRBV6-2 or TRBV6-3 and TRBJ2-1; unclear D gene. V was shortened by 6 bases and J by 9 bases, with 12 bases between the two germline ends. Germline CDR1 MNHEY, CDR2 SVGEGT. This CDR3 is 12 amino acids long. The CDR3, as DNA: TGTGCCAGCAGCCACGAGTTTGGTGAGCAGTTCTTC. It encodes CASSHEFGEQFF.

The sample holds a few counts of this clonotype. V is TRBV5-1 and J is TRBJ2-1; 8 bases are shared with TRBD2. Germline CDR1 and CDR2: SGHRS and YFSETQ. With 5 bases clipped from V and 7 bases from J, the junction kept 20 bases outside the gene matches. The CDR3 is 18 amino acids. The CDR3 DNA sequence: TGCGCCAGCAGTTTGCGAGGGCCCACTGGCGGGAGGAGGAATGAGCAGTTCTTC. Amino acid sequence: CASSLRGPTGGRRNEQFF. Supplemented by reference TRBV5-1 and TRBJ2-1, the full variable domain reads KAGVTQTPRYLIKTRGQQVTLSCSPISGHRSVSWYQQTPGQGLQFLFEYFSETQRNKGNFPGRFSGRQFSNSRSEMNVSTLELGDSALYLCASSLRGPTGGRRNEQFFGPGTRLTVL.

This chain connects TRBV29-1 to TRBJ2-5, with 8 bases fitting TRBD1. The germline CDR1 and CDR2 sequences are SQVTM and ANQGSEA. V was clipped by 7 bases and J by 2 bases; unmatched bases: 6. This CDR3 has 13 residues. The CDR3 spells CSGQDRAQETQYF. In nucleotides, the CDR3 is TGCAGCGGACAGGACAGGGCACAAGAGACCCAGTACTTC.

This clonotype was seen ten or more times. The chain is built from TRBV12-3 or TRBV12-4 and TRBJ2-3, with D hard to call. V was trimmed by 8 bases and J by 3 bases, leaving 18 bases between them. The CDR3 runs to 15 residues. Here the CDR3 reads CASRTTRVLTDTQYF. CDR3 coding DNA: TGTGCCAGCCGCACGACCCGGGTTTTGACAGATACGCAGTATTTT.

This clonotype was observed many times. The rearrangement uses TRBV20-1 and TRBJ2-7, with 9 positions matching TRBD2. The V gene end was trimmed by 2 bases and the J gene end by 4 bases; junction bases not matched to a gene: 12. The CDR3 is made up of 16 amino acids. CDR1 and CDR2 from the germline V gene are DFQATT and SNEGSKA (reference sequence). The CDR3 DNA sequence: TGCAGTGCTAGAACGGCTAGCGGGAACTTATTGTACGAGCAGTACTTC. Its protein product is CSARTASGNLLYEQYF.

In its sample, this clonotype was seen a few times. This sequence joins TRBV4-1 and TRBJ1-6; D is unresolved. Per the germline V gene, CDR1 is MGHRA and CDR2 is YSYEKL. V was cut by 0 bases and J by 10 bases, with 10 bases left in between. The CDR3 extends over 14 amino acids. The CDR3 DNA reads as TGCGCCAGCAGCCAAGAATTTGGTGGCTCACCCCTCCACTTT. Protein: CASSQEFGGSPLHF.

The CDR3 nucleotides read TGTGCCAGCAGACAGGGCTGGGACACTGAAGCTTTCTTT. This gives the protein CASRQGWDTEAFF. The chain couples TRBV27 to TRBJ1-1, with D possibly TRBD1 on 6 matching bases. V was cut by 6 bases and J by 3 bases, with 11 bases left in between. The CDR3 sequence is 13 residues long. The germline V gene has CDR1 MNHEY and CDR2 SMNVEV (reference sequence).

This clonotype has just a few counts. CDR3 region: CSARGRTVTDTQYF. CDR3 sequence (DNA): TGCAGTGCTAGAGGGAGGACAGTTACAGATACGCAGTATTTT. This sequence joins TRBV20-1 and TRBJ2-3, with a weak D call TRBD1 (6 bases). The CDR3 loop spans 14 amino acids. V was cut by 1 base and J by 3 bases, with 11 bases left in between. Germline CDR1 reads DFQATT; CDR2 reads SNEGSKA (reference sequence).

V and J are TRBV5-1 and TRBJ2-6, with a weak D call TRBD2 (5 bases). The CDR3 spans 16 residues. Trimming took off 3 bases at V and 0 bases at J, with 10 bases between the two ends. The germline V gene has CDR1 SGHRS and CDR2 YFSETQ. The CDR3 nucleotides read TGCGCCAGCAGCTGGACTGCCATCTCTGGGGCCAACGTCCTGACTTTC. Encoded protein: CASSWTAISGANVLTF.

The chain links TRBV5-1 to TRBJ1-4, with a tentative D call TRBD1 (6 bases). The V gene lost 1 base and the J gene lost 13 bases, with 14 bases spanning the gap. There are 13 residues in the CDR3. The germline gives CDR1 SGHRS, CDR2 YFSETQ. The CDR3 reads CASSLKGETVLFF. The CDR3 bases are TGCGCCAGCAGCTTGAAGGGGGAAACGGTACTGTTTTTT.

In this sample, this clonotype turned up many times. This sequence joins TRBV4-1 and TRBJ1-2; 10 bases map to TRBD1. V lost 4 bases and J lost 5; bases outside the gene matches: 10. Germline V gene lookup returns CDR1 MGHRA and CDR2 YSYEKL. This CDR3 comprises 16 residues. The CDR3 loop reads CASSPTRGTGEYGYTF. The CDR3 DNA reads as TGCGCCAGCAGCCCGACACGGGGGACAGGGGAGTATGGCTACACCTTC.

Note on this clonotype: A read error is possible here, since a much larger clone lies one base away. The chain is built from TRBV18 and TRBJ2-1; D possibly uses TRBD1 or TRBD2 (5 bases each). Germline CDR1 reads KGHSH; CDR2 reads LQKENI. The CDR3 covers 15 residues. For the CDR3, the DNA is TGTGCCAGCCCACCATATGGGGGATCCTACAATGAGCAGTTCTTC. Its translation: CASPPYGGSYNEQFF.

The table lists this clonotype with many counts. The gene calls are TRBV2 and TRBJ2-1; 10 bases are a match to TRBD2. This CDR3 contains 15 residues. CDR1 is SNHLY and CDR2 is FYNNEI in the germline V gene. V shed 8 bases, J shed 5 bases, and the junction held 9 bases outside the gene matches. The CDR3 spells CASHLLAGVHNEQFF. The CDR3 bases are TGTGCCAGCCATCTTCTAGCGGGAGTTCACAATGAGCAGTTCTTC. Supplemented by reference TRBV2 and TRBJ2-1, the full variable domain reads EPEVTQTPSHQVTQMGQEVILRCVPISNHLYFYWYRQILGQKVEFLVSFYNNEISEKSEIFDDQFSVERPDGSNFTLKIRSTKLEDSAMYFCASHLLAGVHNEQFFGPGTRLTVL.

This clonotype was counted between two and nine times. The chain recombines TRBV10-3 with TRBJ2-2, with D unclear. V lost 7 bases and J 7 bases, leaving 7 bases between the germline ends. CDR1 is ENHRY and CDR2 is SYGVKD in the germline V gene. This CDR3 is 11 amino acids long. CDR3 DNA sequence: TGTGCCATCACCTCGTACGGGGAGCTGTTTTTT. It translates to CAITSYGELFF.